Below, one T cell receptor (beta chain) is given with its context. As processed by the authors: Estimated nucleated cell counts came from reference gene primer amplification. Produced via immunoSEQ multiplex PCR; TCRdb's table is partial and in-frame only. The D gene and trimming were derived from the DNA, and the V and J assignments and clone size from that table. The data contain about 300,000 clones, about 86% of them singletons. The data derive from a study of blood T cell repertoires in COVID-19. Turning to the study itself: Acute and convalescent COVID-19 samples came from the United States, Italy and Spain. PBMCs, B-cell-depleted T cells, or T cells provided the cDNA or gDNA that made up the material.

V was pared by 4 bases and J by 7 bases, with 14 bases between. Germline CDR1 and CDR2: MNHEY and SVGEGT. The CDR3 is made up of 13 amino acids. This TCR was sampled from a woman aged 45-65 years with acute or convalescent COVID-19. This rearrangement joins TRBV6-2 or TRBV6-3 to TRBJ2-7, with D perhaps matching TRBD2 (5 bases). Material: peripheral blood. The CDR3 sequence: CASSFTSRGEQYF. The CDR3 DNA is TGTGCCAGCAGTTTTACGTCGAGAGGGGAGCAGTACTTC.